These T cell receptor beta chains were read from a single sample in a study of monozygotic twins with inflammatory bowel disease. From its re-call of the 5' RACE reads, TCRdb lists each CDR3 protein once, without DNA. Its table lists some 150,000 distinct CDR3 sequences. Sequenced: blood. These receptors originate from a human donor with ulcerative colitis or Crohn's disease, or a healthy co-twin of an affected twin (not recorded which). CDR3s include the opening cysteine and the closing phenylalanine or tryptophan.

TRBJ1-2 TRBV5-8 CASSPGQSNYGYTF
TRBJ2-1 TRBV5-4 CASSPGQGFSDEQFF
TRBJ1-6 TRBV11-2 CASSLSNSPLHF
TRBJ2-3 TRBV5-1 CASSWVGADTQYF
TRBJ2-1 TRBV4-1 CASSQLAGPYNEQFF
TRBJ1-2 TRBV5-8 CASSLTGQGTYGYTF
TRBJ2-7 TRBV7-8 CASSSDSPPYEQYF
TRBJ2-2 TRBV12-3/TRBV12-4 CASSHGTENTGELFF
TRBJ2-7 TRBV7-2 CASSSPPPRMGEQYF
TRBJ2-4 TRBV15 CATSRDLTGGNIQYF
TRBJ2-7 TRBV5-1 CASSLSDPTYEQYF
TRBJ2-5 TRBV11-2 CASSLPGGYPTDPQETQYF
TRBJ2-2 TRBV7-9 CASIPAPSGRNTGELFF
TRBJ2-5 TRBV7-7 CASSSVSAQETQYF
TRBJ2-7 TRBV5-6 CASTDIRYEQYF
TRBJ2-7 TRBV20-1 CSAPEVDGRHEQYF
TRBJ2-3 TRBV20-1 CSARESGRASDTQYF
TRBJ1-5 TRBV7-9 CASSLVTGGRQPQHF
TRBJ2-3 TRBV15 CATSRDSGSIDTQYF
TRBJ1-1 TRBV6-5 CAARGGWNTEAFF
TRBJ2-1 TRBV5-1 CASSSSYGTSGRSPYNEQFF
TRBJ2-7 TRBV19 CASRDRGYEQYF
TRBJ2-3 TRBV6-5 CASSYAPPTRTDTQYF
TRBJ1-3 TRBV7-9 CASSPGTGNTIYF
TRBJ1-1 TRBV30 CAWSPPNRNTEAFF
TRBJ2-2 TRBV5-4 CASSYGAGVAGVVGELFF
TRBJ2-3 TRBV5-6 CASSNMGVTDTQYF
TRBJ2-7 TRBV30 CAWSKGLAETYEQYF
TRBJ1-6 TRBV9 CASSLRDRDNSPLHF
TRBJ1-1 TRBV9 CASSAGEGLNTEAFF
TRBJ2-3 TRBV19 CASSLRVASETSSTDTQYF
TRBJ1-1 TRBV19 CASSPGQPMNTEAFF
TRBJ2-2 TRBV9 CASSVAVTSGLGLFF
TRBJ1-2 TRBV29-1 CSVEDSGGYTF
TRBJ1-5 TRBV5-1 CASSLEGFQPQHF
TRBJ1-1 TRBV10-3 CAIQGILNTEAFF
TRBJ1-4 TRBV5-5 CASSEKTGGDEKLFF